A selection of T cell receptor beta chains follows, all from one sample in a study of CD8 T cells in Susac syndrome. One entry per CDR3 protein, called by TCRdb with MiXCR from the immunoSEQ multiplex PCR reads. The sample lists 130,000 or so distinct CDR3 sequences, about 95% occurring once. The sample consisted of CD4+ T cells from PBMCs. These TCRs come from a human donor with multiple sclerosis. Both conserved end residues are part of each CDR3. D genes are given only for firm matches. Only some rows state a clone size, as once, few, many or a class for expanded clones.

d_gene: -
j_gene: TRBJ1-6
v_gene: TRBV27
abundance: -
CDR3aa: CASSSREVQSPLHF
CDR3nt: TGTGCCAGCAGTTCCAGGGAGGTACAGTCACCCCTCCACTTT

d_gene: -
j_gene: TRBJ2-3
v_gene: TRBV5-1
abundance: -
CDR3aa: CASSLEVTQYF
CDR3nt: TGCGCCAGCAGCTTGGAGGTTACGCAGTATTTT

d_gene: TRBD1
j_gene: TRBJ1-2
v_gene: TRBV30
abundance: -
CDR3aa: CAWSPTRTGANYGYTF
CDR3nt: TGTGCCTGGAGTCCGACTAGGACAGGGGCTAACTATGGCTACACCTTC

d_gene: -
j_gene: TRBJ2-5
v_gene: TRBV7-9
abundance: -
CDR3aa: CASSLEAKETQYF
CDR3nt: TGTGCCAGCAGCTTAGAGGCGAAAGAGACCCAGTACTTC

d_gene: -
j_gene: TRBJ2-1
v_gene: TRBV23-1
abundance: -
CDR3aa: CASSHSGTKAYNEQFF
CDR3nt: TGCGCCAGCAGTCACTCGGGGACAAAGGCCTACAATGAGCAGTTCTTC

d_gene: -
j_gene: TRBJ2-3
v_gene: TRBV4-1
abundance: -
CDR3aa: CASSHINLVGADTQYF
CDR3nt: TGCGCCAGCAGCCATATAAACCTCGTTGGGGCAGATACGCAGTATTTT

d_gene: -
j_gene: TRBJ2-5
v_gene: TRBV28
abundance: -
CDR3aa: CASSFPGAQETQYF
CDR3nt: TGTGCCAGCAGTTTTCCAGGAGCCCAAGAGACCCAGTACTTC

d_gene: -
j_gene: TRBJ2-7
v_gene: TRBV11-1
abundance: -
CDR3aa: CASSLGTATYEQYF
CDR3nt: TGTGCCAGCAGCTTAGGGACAGCCACCTACGAGCAGTACTTC

d_gene: TRBD1
j_gene: TRBJ1-1
v_gene: TRBV25-1
abundance: -
CDR3aa: CASREHRGMNTEAFF
CDR3nt: TGTGCCAGCAGGGAGCACAGGGGAATGAACACTGAAGCTTTCTTT

d_gene: -
j_gene: TRBJ2-1
v_gene: TRBV30
abundance: -
CDR3aa: CAWSPPGTYNEQFF
CDR3nt: TGTGCCTGGAGTCCACCGGGAACCTACAATGAGCAGTTCTTC

d_gene: -
j_gene: TRBJ1-5
v_gene: TRBV12-3/TRBV12-4
abundance: -
CDR3aa: CASSLRGTALSNQPQHF
CDR3nt: TGTGCCAGCAGTTTAAGGGGAACAGCCCTTAGCAATCAGCCCCAGCATTTT

d_gene: TRBD1
j_gene: TRBJ1-1
v_gene: TRBV15
abundance: -
CDR3aa: CATGQGGYTEAFF
CDR3nt: TGTGCCACAGGACAGGGGGGATACACTGAAGCTTTCTTT

d_gene: -
j_gene: TRBJ2-5
v_gene: TRBV7-6
abundance: -
CDR3aa: CASSLAFLAVPQETQYF
CDR3nt: TGTGCCAGCAGCTTAGCGTTTTTAGCGGTCCCACAAGAGACCCAGTACTTC

d_gene: -
j_gene: TRBJ1-1
v_gene: TRBV7-2
abundance: -
CDR3aa: CASSPHGQRNTEAFF
CDR3nt: TGTGCCAGCAGCCCACACGGACAGCGGAACACTGAAGCTTTCTTT

d_gene: TRBD1
j_gene: TRBJ2-1
v_gene: TRBV6-5
abundance: -
CDR3aa: CASSPRTGIYEQFF
CDR3nt: TGTGCCAGCAGTCCCCGGACAGGGATATATGAGCAGTTCTTC

d_gene: -
j_gene: TRBJ1-5
v_gene: TRBV12-3/TRBV12-4
abundance: -
CDR3aa: CASSSPSSHQPQHF
CDR3nt: TGTGCCAGCAGTTCTCCGTCTAGCCATCAGCCCCAGCATTTT

d_gene: -
j_gene: TRBJ1-1
v_gene: TRBV19
abundance: once
CDR3aa: CASSISVDSAFF
CDR3nt: TGTGCCAGTAGTATCTCGGTGGATTCGGCTTTCTTT

d_gene: -
j_gene: TRBJ2-2
v_gene: TRBV23-1
abundance: -
CDR3aa: CASSHSTNREDTGELFF
CDR3nt: TGCGCCAGCAGTCACTCGACGAACAGGGAGGACACCGGGGAGCTGTTTTTT

d_gene: -
j_gene: TRBJ2-7
v_gene: TRBV21-1
abundance: -
CDR3aa: CASSRRTGTYEQYF
CDR3nt: TGTGCCAGCAGCAGGAGGACAGGGACCTACGAGCAGTACTTC

d_gene: TRBD1
j_gene: TRBJ1-6
v_gene: TRBV5-4
abundance: -
CDR3aa: CASSATGAFSPLHF
CDR3nt: TGTGCCAGCAGCGCGACAGGGGCGTTTTCACCCCTCCACTTT

d_gene: -
j_gene: TRBJ2-2
v_gene: TRBV2
abundance: -
CDR3aa: CASSAEAQVTGELFF
CDR3nt: TGTGCCAGCAGTGCCGAGGCCCAGGTCACCGGGGAGCTGTTTTTT

d_gene: -
j_gene: TRBJ2-5
v_gene: TRBV12-3/TRBV12-4
abundance: -
CDR3aa: CASSLTQYQETQYF
CDR3nt: TGTGCCAGCAGTTTGACCCAATACCAAGAGACCCAGTACTTC

d_gene: TRBD1
j_gene: TRBJ1-1
v_gene: TRBV6-1
abundance: -
CDR3aa: CASIRDRGNTEAFF
CDR3nt: TGTGCCAGCATCAGAGACAGGGGGAACACTGAAGCTTTCTTT

d_gene: TRBD1
j_gene: TRBJ1-5
v_gene: TRBV20-1
abundance: -
CDR3aa: CSVLTGGGQPQHF
CDR3nt: TGCAGTGTACTAACAGGGGGTGGGCAGCCCCAGCATTTT

d_gene: -
j_gene: TRBJ2-5
v_gene: TRBV15
abundance: -
CDR3aa: CATSSDLGETQYF
CDR3nt: TGTGCCACCAGCAGTGATTTGGGAGAGACCCAGTACTTC

d_gene: -
j_gene: TRBJ2-7
v_gene: TRBV14
abundance: -
CDR3aa: CASSKRTEAYEQYF
CDR3nt: TGTGCCAGCAGCAAAAGGACAGAGGCCTACGAGCAGTACTTC

d_gene: -
j_gene: TRBJ1-2
v_gene: TRBV12-3/TRBV12-4
abundance: -
CDR3aa: CASRRVAEKTNYGYTF
CDR3nt: TGTGCCAGCAGGCGGGTCGCAGAGAAAACTAACTATGGCTACACCTTC

d_gene: TRBD1
j_gene: TRBJ1-2
v_gene: TRBV7-3
abundance: once
CDR3aa: CASSLTGQGSGYTF
CDR3nt: TGTGCCAGCAGCTTAACCGGACAGGGCAGTGGCTACACCTTC

d_gene: TRBD1
j_gene: TRBJ2-7
v_gene: TRBV9
abundance: -
CDR3aa: CASSVGQGAGEQYF
CDR3nt: TGTGCCAGCAGCGTAGGACAGGGGGCCGGGGAGCAGTACTTC

d_gene: -
j_gene: TRBJ1-2
v_gene: TRBV7-2
abundance: -
CDR3aa: CASSLDYGGYTF
CDR3nt: TGTGCCAGCAGCTTAGATTACGGTGGCTACACCTTC

d_gene: -
j_gene: TRBJ2-3
v_gene: TRBV12-3/TRBV12-4
abundance: -
CDR3aa: CASSLQGRATDTQYF
CDR3nt: TGTGCCAGCAGTTTACAGGGTCGTGCAACAGATACGCAGTATTTT

d_gene: -
j_gene: TRBJ2-5
v_gene: TRBV5-1
abundance: -
CDR3aa: CASSSRAGQETQYF
CDR3nt: TGCGCCAGCAGCTCCAGGGCAGGGCAAGAGACCCAGTACTTC

d_gene: -
j_gene: TRBJ2-4
v_gene: TRBV24-1
abundance: once
CDR3aa: CATSDSRLAKNIQYF
CDR3nt: TGTGCCACCAGTGATTCTCGACTAGCCAAAAACATTCAGTACTTC

d_gene: TRBD2
j_gene: TRBJ2-1
v_gene: TRBV7-7
abundance: -
CDR3aa: CASSPLAGGLGEQFF
CDR3nt: TGTGCCAGCAGCCCCCTAGCGGGGGGGCTAGGTGAGCAGTTCTTC

d_gene: -
j_gene: TRBJ1-2
v_gene: TRBV20-1
abundance: -
CDR3aa: CSARDGRLFNYGYTF
CDR3nt: TGCAGTGCTAGAGATGGTCGGCTTTTTAACTATGGCTACACCTTC

d_gene: TRBD1
j_gene: TRBJ2-7
v_gene: TRBV5-1
abundance: -
CDR3aa: CASSSGRGTGDEQYF
CDR3nt: TGCGCCAGCAGCAGTGGTCGGGGGACAGGGGACGAGCAGTACTTC

d_gene: TRBD1
j_gene: TRBJ1-1
v_gene: TRBV19
abundance: -
CDR3aa: CASQYIQGARIAEAFF
CDR3nt: TGTGCCAGCCAGTATATCCAGGGGGCGAGGATCGCTGAAGCTTTCTTT